This TCR beta chain is from a study of cytomegalovirus exposure and HLA in healthy donors. Findings and caveats of the study: Presence/absence results assume similar sequencing depth per donor, which may not hold. There were around 160 TCR beta chains listed as cytomegalovirus-associated. Follow-up analysis found HLA locus-dependent TCR association rates, highest for DRB1 and lowest for HLA-C.

The V gene lost 4 bases and the J gene lost 5 bases, with 15 bases spanning the gap. CDR3 size: 14 residues. Germline V gene lookup returns CDR1 SGHKS and CDR2 YYEKEE (reference sequence). 60 Vbeta and 13 Jbeta primers were used in PCR. In the study's own analysis: An analysis that came later counted some 81 million unique TCR beta chains, approximately 10 million shared. Repertoires were generated with immunoSEQ multiplex PCR, while TCRdb's copy carries only in-frame clones and drops some. Clone size and the V and J calls come from that table; the DNA yielded D and trimming. There are 200,000 or so clones in the sample; over 60% occur only once, and 0.63% lies in the top ten. Remarks on this clone: The antigen is not known.

The chain recombines TRBV5-5 with TRBJ1-1; tentatively, D is TRBD1 (5 bases). This clonotype was obtained from a man aged 18-30 years in good health and CMV-seronegative. The source material was PBMCs. The chain's CDR3 is CASSQGVGVTEAFF. For the CDR3, the DNA is TGTGCCAGCAGCCAAGGGGTCGGTGTGACTGAAGCTTTCTTT. The full variable domain, completed using reference TRBV5-5 and TRBJ1-1, is DAGVTQSPTHLIKTRGQQVTLRCSPISGHKSVSWYQQVLGQGPQFIFQYYEKEERGRGNFPDRFSARQFPNYSSELNVNALLLGDSALYLCASSQGVGVTEAFFGQGTRLTVV.